The next 13 T cell receptor beta chains were all read from a single sample in a study of beta chain features in type 1 diabetes. Study observations and caveats: Significant though moderate, a shortening of TCRB CDR3s appeared in all four CD4+ subsets of Type 1 diabetes patients.

Antigens of these TCRs are unknown. The isolated RNA, all of it, was reverse transcribed, so expressed TCRB transcripts were what got sequenced. This table comes from immunoSEQ multiplex PCR, and its TCRdb copy is limited to in-frame clones, with some not included. The data contain 600,000 to 700,000 clones, about an eighth of them singletons. The sequencing input was naive CD4+ T cells from blood. These receptors came from a man younger than 30 with type 1 diabetes.

Only a few counts were recorded for this clone. The junction differs from germline at one of its ends, possibly a read error. The V call is TRBV29-1, the J call TRBJ2-3, with 9 bases that match TRBD2. The CDR3 spans 13 residues. Germline CDR1 and CDR2: SQVTM and ANQGSEA. CDR3 loop: CSVEAGGPDTQYF. CDR3 in DNA: TGCAGCGTGGAAGCGGGGGGACCAGATACGCAGTATTTT.

J is TRBJ2-5 and V is TRBV7-8; 7 positions match TRBD1. V shed 5 bases and J 3 bases; nucleotides not matched to a gene: 6. CDR1 and CDR2 (germline): SGHVS, FQNEAQ. The CDR3 sequence is 14 residues long. The CDR3 protein is CASSLGTVKETQYF. CDR3 in DNA: TGTGCCAGCAGCCTCGGGACAGTTAAAGAGACCCAGTACTTC.

This clone was recorded only once. The chain carries TRBV5-6 and TRBJ2-2; D gene unclear. Trimming shortened V by 4 bases and J by 5 bases, and 15 bases separated the two germline ends. Germline-derived CDR1 and CDR2 are SGHDT and YYEEEE. The CDR3 covers 15 residues. CDR3 sequence reads: CASSRTFTETGELFF. The DNA of the CDR3 is TGTGCCAGCAGCCGTACCTTTACCGAGACCGGGGAGCTGTTTTTT.

This chain connects TRBV5-6 to TRBJ2-3, with 7 bases that match TRBD2. The CDR3 covers 15 residues. J gave up 1 base and V 1 base, and 3 bases lay outside the gene matches. The germline V gene has CDR1 SGHDT and CDR2 YYEEEE. CDR3 sequence reads: CASSLYTSGTDTQYF. The DNA for the CDR3 is TGTGCCAGCAGCTTGTATACTAGCGGCACAGATACGCAGTATTTT.

The table lists this clone with a few counts. The chain joins TRBV14 to TRBJ2-5, with D perhaps assigned TRBD1 or TRBD2 (7 bases each). V lost 4 bases and J 5 bases, leaving 20 bases between the germline ends. The germline gives CDR1 SGHDN, CDR2 FVKESK. The CDR3 consists of 16 residues. The CDR3 protein is CASSPAEGGGFETQYF. Here the CDR3 DNA reads TGTGCCAGCAGCCCTGCCGAGGGAGGGGGCTTCGAGACCCAGTACTTC.

Only a few counts were recorded for this clone. This sample includes further DNA sequences coding for the same CDR3. V gene TRBV9 combines with J gene TRBJ2-3; D may be TRBD2 (6 bases). This CDR3 is built from 15 residues. V shed 0 bases and J shed 0 bases, with 8 bases lying between them. Germline values: CDR1 SGDLS, CDR2 YYNGEE. This CDR3 reads CASSVEGTSTDTQYF. The CDR3 DNA reads as TGTGCCAGCAGCGTAGAAGGGACTAGCACAGATACGCAGTATTTT.

The rearrangement uses TRBV2 and TRBJ2-3, with D possibly TRBD1 on 5 matching bases. The CDR3 loop spans 15 amino acids. The germline CDR1 and CDR2 sequences are SNHLY and FYNNEI. Between the trimmed V and J ends, which lost 8 bases and 6 bases, there was a span of 21 bases. The CDR3 reads CASASDTPRSDTQYF. The CDR3 nucleotides are TGTGCCAGCGCATCGGACACCCCAAGATCGGATACGCAGTATTTT. The whole variable domain, filled in from reference TRBV2 and TRBJ2-3, reads EPEVTQTPSHQVTQMGQEVILRCVPISNHLYFYWYRQILGQKVEFLVSFYNNEISEKSEIFDDQFSVERPDGSNFTLKIRSTKLEDSAMYFCASASDTPRSDTQYFGPGTRLTVL.

This clone has a handful of counts. The sample has other DNA sequences that encode this CDR3 too. This chain joins TRBV6-1 and TRBJ1-1; D unclear. V was shortened by 2 bases and J by 2 bases, with 6 bases between the two germline ends. CDR3 size: 13 residues. Germline V gives CDR1 MNHNS, CDR2 SASEGT. The CDR3, as DNA: TGTGCCAGCAGTGAAAGGGAAAACACTGAAGCTTTCTTT. Translating gives CASSERENTEAFF.

This chain links TRBV5-1 with TRBJ2-5; 8 bases map to TRBD2. V gave up 2 bases and J gave up 1 base; unmatched junction bases: 7. The CDR3 sequence is 16 residues long. The germline gives CDR1 SGHRS, CDR2 YFSETQ. CDR3 sequence: CASSFGSGAAQETQYF. The CDR3 nucleotides read TGCGCCAGCAGCTTTGGTAGCGGGGCCGCCCAAGAGACCCAGTACTTC.

J is TRBJ2-1 and V is TRBV11-2; 9 nucleotides match TRBD2. Germline V lookup: CDR1 SGHAT, CDR2 FQNNGV. The CDR3 consists of 15 residues. V shed 2 bases, J shed 8 bases, and the junction held 7 bases outside the gene matches. Here the CDR3 DNA reads TGTGCCAGCAGCTTATGGGAGACTAGCGGCCATGAGCAGTTCTTC. Encoded protein: CASSLWETSGHEQFF.

The genes are TRBV6-5 and TRBJ1-5; TRBD1 might be the D (6 bases). The V end was cut by 5 bases, the J end by 3 bases, with 8 bases between. Germline-derived CDR1 and CDR2 are MNHEY and SVGAGI. This CDR3 has 13 residues. This CDR3 is CASSGGSNQPQHF. CDR3 in DNA: TGTGCCAGCAGTGGGGGCTCCAATCAGCCCCAGCATTTT.

CDR3: CAWSRHGNQPQHF. The CDR3 DNA reads as TGTGCCTGGAGTCGACACGGCAATCAGCCCCAGCATTTT. The chain links TRBV30 to TRBJ1-5; no firm D call. CDR3 length: 13 amino acids. Per germline, CDR1 GTSNPN and CDR2 SVGIG (reference sequence). V was clipped by 2 bases and J by 2 bases, with 7 bases between them.

The chain employs TRBV29-1 and TRBJ2-7; possible D gene TRBD1, 6 bases. This CDR3 comprises 13 residues. V dropped 7 bases and J dropped 2 bases, with 15 bases sitting between them. Per the germline V gene, CDR1 is SQVTM and CDR2 is ANQGSEA. The DNA for the CDR3 is TGCAGCGGAGGAACGGACAGCCCCTACGAGCAGTACTTC. This gives the protein CSGGTDSPYEQYF.